The clone carrying this T cell receptor (beta chain) was seen at least ten times. Looked up from germline, CDR1 is LNHNV and CDR2 is YYDKDF (reference sequence). With 2 bases removed from V and 4 bases from J, the gap between germline ends came to 11 bases. The CDR3 spans 14 residues. The data derive from a study of T cells in Graves' hyperthyroidism and ophthalmopathy. In the study overall: Peripheral blood was secured at the point of initial diagnosis, before any treatment.

Amplified regions were TCR beta CDR3 sequences from RNA transcripts. Primed by the HTBI set, a first-round RT-PCR was run on the TCR CDR3. TCRdb called the multiplex PCR reads again in MiXCR, with one record for every CDR3 protein. This table holds 270,000 or so distinct CDR3 sequences, about 25% found once. The clonotype originates from a man between 40 and 49 years old with Graves' hyperthyroidism that later progressed to Graves' ophthalmopathy. The sample was blood. The V gene is TRBV15, the J gene TRBJ1-1, with a tentative D call TRBD1 (5 bases). The DNA for the CDR3 is TGTGCCACCAGCAGAAATTCAGGGCTCACTGAAGCTTTCTTT. This translates into CATSRNSGLTEAFF.